This T cell receptor beta chain was sequenced in a study of graft-versus-host responses after intestinal transplantation. In regard to this clone: Its antigen is not known.

Germline assignment: CDR1 MNHEY and CDR2 SVGAGI. Trimming pared 5 bases from V and 0 bases from J, leaving 12 bases between. The CDR3 spans 15 residues. Some clones are missing from TCRdb's copy, which holds only in-frame ones; the method was immunoSEQ multiplex PCR. This sample has about 150,000 clones, with over 90% found just once. This sequence originates from a human donor who received an intestinal transplant. The chain combines TRBV6-5 with TRBJ2-3; D is ambiguous. The material sequenced was unstimulated CD4+ T cells sorted from spleen or lymph node cells, taken before intestinal transplant. The CDR3 sequence is CASSPLRASTDTQYF. CDR3 bases: TGTGCCAGCAGTCCTCTACGGGCTAGCACAGATACGCAGTATTTT.